Listed here are 4 T cell receptor beta chains from one sample, sequenced in a study of T cell repertoires in aging, cancer and after chemotherapy. TCR beta rearrangements were amplified from peripheral blood genomic DNA. A mixed TRB-A/B primer pool amplified rearranged TRB by multiplex touch-down PCR. TCRdb reprocessed the multiplex PCR reads via MiXCR and lists one record per CDR3 protein. Here the sample spans about 3,000 distinct CDR3 sequences, roughly 21% being singletons. Sample: blood. All receptors come from a human donor with a solid tumor.

The gene calls are TRBV20-1 and TRBJ1-1, with unresolved D. The CDR3 loop spans 15 amino acids. Germline V gene sequence: CDR1 DFQATT, CDR2 SNEGSKA (reference sequence). V was shortened by 4 bases and J by 0 bases, with 15 bases between the two germline ends. The CDR3 region is CSATIPTELNTEAFF. CDR3 nucleotide sequence: TGCAGTGCTACCATACCGACGGAATTGAACACTGAAGCTTTCTTT.

By proportion, this clonotype is medium-sized. V and J are TRBV6-1 and TRBJ2-3, with D uncertain. V gave up 1 base and J gave up 2 bases, with 10 bases separating them. The CDR3 has 15 residues. In germline, CDR1 is MNHNS, CDR2 SASEGT. The CDR3 bases are TGTGCCAGCAGTGAAGGGGTAAACCCCACAGATACGCAGTATTTT. Its protein is CASSEGVNPTDTQYF.

The genes are TRBV6-5 and TRBJ2-3; 8 bases match TRBD1. After removal of 6 bases from V and 2 bases from J, the junction contained 7 bases not matched to a gene. The germline V gene encodes CDR1 MNHEY and CDR2 SVGAGI. The CDR3 totals 15 residues. Here the CDR3 reads CASSGGQGLTDTQYF. Written as DNA, the CDR3 is TGTGCCAGCAGCGGAGGACAGGGACTCACAGATACGCAGTATTTT.

The J gene is TRBJ1-1, the V gene TRBV6-5, with D tentatively TRBD1 (6 bases). Germline CDR1 reads MNHEY; CDR2 reads SVGAGI. The CDR3 runs 18 residues. Trimming pared 5 bases from V and 0 bases from J, leaving 22 bases between. As DNA, the CDR3 is TGTGCCAGCAGTCCAGTCGGGCAACAGGGCGGCTTGAACACTGAAGCTTTCTTT. Its protein is CASSPVGQQGGLNTEAFF.